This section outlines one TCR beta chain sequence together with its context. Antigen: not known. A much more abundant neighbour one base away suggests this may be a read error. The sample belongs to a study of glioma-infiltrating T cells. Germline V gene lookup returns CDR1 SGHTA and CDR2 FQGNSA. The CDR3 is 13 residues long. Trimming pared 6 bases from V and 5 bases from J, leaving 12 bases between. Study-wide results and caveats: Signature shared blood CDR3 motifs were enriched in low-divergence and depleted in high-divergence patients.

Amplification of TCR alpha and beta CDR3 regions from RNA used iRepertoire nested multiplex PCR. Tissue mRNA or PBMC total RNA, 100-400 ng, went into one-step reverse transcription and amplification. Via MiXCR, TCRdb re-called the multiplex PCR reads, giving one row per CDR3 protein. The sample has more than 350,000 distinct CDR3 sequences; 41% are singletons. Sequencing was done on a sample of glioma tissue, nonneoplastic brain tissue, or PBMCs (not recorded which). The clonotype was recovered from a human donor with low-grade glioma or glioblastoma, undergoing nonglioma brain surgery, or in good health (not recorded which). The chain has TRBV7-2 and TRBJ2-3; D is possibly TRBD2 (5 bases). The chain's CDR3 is CASRLGGGDTQYF. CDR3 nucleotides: TGTGCCAGCAGACTGGGCGGAGGAGATACGCAGTATTTT.